Listed here is a single TCR beta chain. Its target is not known. These data originate in a study of blood T cells in healthy people across ages. General study findings and limits: No conclusive comparison of naive versus antigen-experienced cells was possible with unsorted PBMCs.

Each donor's blood draw was ten milliliters of peripheral blood. Samples each yielded at least 6 micrograms of total RNA. The CDR3 runs to 14 residues. V shed 6 bases, J shed 4 bases, and the junction held 11 bases outside the gene matches. CDR1 and CDR2 from the germline V gene are DFQATT and SNEGSKA (reference sequence). PCR was performed a second time for about 6 to 11 cycles using a sample-barcoded 5' primer and a J-beta primer mix. A tag from a template-switch adaptor with 12 random nucleotides marked each cDNA molecule. TCRdb ran MiXCR on the 5' RACE reads and lists one entry per CDR3 protein. This sample yields approximately 900,000 distinct CDR3 sequences, of which 48% are seen a single time; 13% belongs to the top ten.

Specimen: blood. This receptor was obtained from a man aged 25 to 45 in good health. The chain combines TRBV20-1 with TRBJ1-1; the match to TRBD1 covers 7 bases. The CDR3: CSARQGGGITEAFF. The CDR3 DNA reads TGCAGTGCCAGACAGGGAGGAGGAATCACTGAAGCTTTCTTT.